The source of this T cell receptor beta chain is a study of regulatory T cells in long-lasting Graves disease. Findings of the study overall: Among samples with persistent disease, TRBV28, TRBJ1-2 and TRBJ2-5 were favored.

This CDR3 is built from 14 residues. Germline V gene lookup returns CDR1 SGHAT and CDR2 FQNNGV. V lost 4 bases to trimming and J lost 8 bases, with 17 bases between them. Combining iRepertoire HTBI primers with Arm-PCR of CDR3 regions, the authors built TCR beta libraries. TCRdb ran MiXCR on the multiplex PCR reads and lists one entry per CDR3 protein. Of nearly 350,000 distinct CDR3 sequences listed, less than 20% are singletons. Remarks on this clonotype: What it binds is unknown.

The time point is: persistent/refractory GD, antithyroid drugs over 5 years with positive TRAb. PBMC RNA was the source of the TCR library. This sequence was found in a female donor with Graves disease. This rearrangement joins TRBV11-2 to TRBJ1-2; D gene unclear. This specimen consisted of peripheral blood mononuclear cells (PBMCs), obtained when the disease was refractory, from a patient treated with antithyroid drugs. The CDR3 loop is CASSYPLDGKGYTF. In DNA form, the CDR3 reads TGTGCCAGCAGCTATCCCTTGGACGGAAAGGGCTACACCTTC.